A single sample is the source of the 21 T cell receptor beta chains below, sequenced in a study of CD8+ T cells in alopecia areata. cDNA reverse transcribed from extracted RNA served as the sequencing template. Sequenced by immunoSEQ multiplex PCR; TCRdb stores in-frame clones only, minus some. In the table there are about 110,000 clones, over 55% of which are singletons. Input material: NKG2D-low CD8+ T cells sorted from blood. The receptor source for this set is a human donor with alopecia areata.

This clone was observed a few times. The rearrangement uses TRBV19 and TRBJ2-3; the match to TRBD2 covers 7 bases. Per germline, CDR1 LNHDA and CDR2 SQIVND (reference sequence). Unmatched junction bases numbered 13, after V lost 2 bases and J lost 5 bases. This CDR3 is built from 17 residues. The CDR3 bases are TGTGCCAGTAGTATACAGCCGAGCGGGAAAGGTAGAGATACGCAGTATTTT. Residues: CASSIQPSGKGRDTQYF.

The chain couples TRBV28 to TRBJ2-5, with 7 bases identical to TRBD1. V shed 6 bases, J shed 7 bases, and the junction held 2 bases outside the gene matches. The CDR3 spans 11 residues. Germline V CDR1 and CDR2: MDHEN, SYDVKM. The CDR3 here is CASSPGGTQYF. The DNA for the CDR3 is TGTGCCAGCAGCCCAGGGGGGACCCAGTACTTC.

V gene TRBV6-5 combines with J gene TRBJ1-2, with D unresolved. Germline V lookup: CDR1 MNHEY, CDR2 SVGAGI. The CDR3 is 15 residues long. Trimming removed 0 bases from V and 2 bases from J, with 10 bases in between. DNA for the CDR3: TGTGCCAGCAGTTACTCGTTGGAGGTGAACTATGGCTACACCTTC. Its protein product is CASSYSLEVNYGYTF.

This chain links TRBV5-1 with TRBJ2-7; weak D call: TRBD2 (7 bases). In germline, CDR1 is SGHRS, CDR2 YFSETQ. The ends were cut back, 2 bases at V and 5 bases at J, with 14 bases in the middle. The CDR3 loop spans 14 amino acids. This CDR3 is CASSFTGRGDEQYF. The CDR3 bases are TGCGCCAGCAGCTTTACAGGGAGGGGCGACGAGCAGTACTTC.

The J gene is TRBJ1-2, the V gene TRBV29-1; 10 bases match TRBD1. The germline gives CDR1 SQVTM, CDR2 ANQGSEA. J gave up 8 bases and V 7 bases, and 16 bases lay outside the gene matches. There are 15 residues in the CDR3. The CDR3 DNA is TGCAGCGCCGGGGACAGGGGAATATTAAAGGAAGGCTACACCTTC. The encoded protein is CSAGDRGILKEGYTF. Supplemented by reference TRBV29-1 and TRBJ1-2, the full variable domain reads SAVISQKPSRDICQRGTSLTIQCQVDSQVTMMFWYRQQPGQSLTLIATANQGSEATYESGFVIDKFPISRPNLTFSTLTVSNMSPEDSSIYLCSAGDRGILKEGYTFGSGTRLTVV.

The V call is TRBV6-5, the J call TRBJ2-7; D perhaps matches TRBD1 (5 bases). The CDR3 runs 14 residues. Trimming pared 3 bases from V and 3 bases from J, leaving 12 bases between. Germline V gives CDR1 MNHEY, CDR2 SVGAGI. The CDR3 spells CASSYYATDYEQYF. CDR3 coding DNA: TGTGCCAGCAGTTATTATGCGACAGACTACGAGCAGTACTTC.

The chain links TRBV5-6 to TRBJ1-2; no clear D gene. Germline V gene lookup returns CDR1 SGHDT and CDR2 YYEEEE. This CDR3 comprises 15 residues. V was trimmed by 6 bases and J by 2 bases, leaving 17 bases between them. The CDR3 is CASTSPAVGNYGYTF. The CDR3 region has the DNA TGTGCCAGCACCAGCCCAGCGGTGGGGAACTATGGCTACACCTTC.

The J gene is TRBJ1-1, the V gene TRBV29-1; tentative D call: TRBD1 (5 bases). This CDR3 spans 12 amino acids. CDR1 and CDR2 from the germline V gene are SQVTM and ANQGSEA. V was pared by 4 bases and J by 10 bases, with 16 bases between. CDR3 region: CSVGDRGEGAFF. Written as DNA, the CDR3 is TGCAGCGTTGGGGATAGAGGGGAGGGAGCTTTCTTT.

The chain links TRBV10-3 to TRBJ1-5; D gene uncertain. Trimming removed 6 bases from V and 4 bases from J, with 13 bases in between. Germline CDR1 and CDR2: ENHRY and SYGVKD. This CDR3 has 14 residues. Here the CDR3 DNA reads TGTGCCATCAGCCCCGAGGGTGGAAATCAGCCCCAGCATTTT. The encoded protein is CAISPEGGNQPQHF.

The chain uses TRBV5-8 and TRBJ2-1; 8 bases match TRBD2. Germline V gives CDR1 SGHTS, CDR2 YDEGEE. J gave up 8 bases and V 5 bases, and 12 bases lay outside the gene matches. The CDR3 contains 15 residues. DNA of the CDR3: TGTGCCAGCAGTTTAGCCGGGACTAGTGGGGATGAGCAGTTCTTC. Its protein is CASSLAGTSGDEQFF.

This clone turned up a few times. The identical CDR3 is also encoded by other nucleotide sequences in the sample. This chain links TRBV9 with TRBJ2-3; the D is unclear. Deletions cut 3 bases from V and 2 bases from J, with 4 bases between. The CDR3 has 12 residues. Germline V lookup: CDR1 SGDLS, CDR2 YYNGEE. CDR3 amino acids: CASSASTDTQYF. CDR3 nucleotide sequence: TGTGCCAGCAGCGCCTCCACAGATACGCAGTATTTT.

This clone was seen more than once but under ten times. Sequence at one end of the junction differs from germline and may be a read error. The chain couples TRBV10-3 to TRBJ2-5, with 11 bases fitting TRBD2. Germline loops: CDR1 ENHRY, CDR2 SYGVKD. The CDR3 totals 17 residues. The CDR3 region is CASSQSSGRIPGETQYF. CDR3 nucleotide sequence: TGTGCCAGCAGTCAGTCTAGCGGGAGGATCCCGGGGGAGACCCAGTACTTC.

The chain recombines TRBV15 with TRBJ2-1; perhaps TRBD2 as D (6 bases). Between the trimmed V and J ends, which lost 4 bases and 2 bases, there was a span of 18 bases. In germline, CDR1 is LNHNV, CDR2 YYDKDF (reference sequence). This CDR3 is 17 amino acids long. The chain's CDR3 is CATSKSGGSGTYNEQFF. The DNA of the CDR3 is TGTGCCACCAGCAAAAGTGGAGGGAGTGGGACCTACAATGAGCAGTTCTTC.

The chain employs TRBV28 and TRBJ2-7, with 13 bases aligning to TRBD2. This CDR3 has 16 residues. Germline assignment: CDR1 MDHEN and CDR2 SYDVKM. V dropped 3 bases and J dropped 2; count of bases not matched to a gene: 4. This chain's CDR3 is CASSFYGTSGAYEQYF. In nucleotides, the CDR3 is TGTGCCAGCAGTTTTTATGGGACTAGCGGGGCCTACGAGCAGTACTTC.

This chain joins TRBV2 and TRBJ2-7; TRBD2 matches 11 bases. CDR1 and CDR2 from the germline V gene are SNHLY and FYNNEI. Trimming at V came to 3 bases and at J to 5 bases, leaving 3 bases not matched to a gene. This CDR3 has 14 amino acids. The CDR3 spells CASSDRLAGNEQYF. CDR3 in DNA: TGTGCCAGCAGTGATCGACTAGCGGGAAACGAGCAGTACTTC.

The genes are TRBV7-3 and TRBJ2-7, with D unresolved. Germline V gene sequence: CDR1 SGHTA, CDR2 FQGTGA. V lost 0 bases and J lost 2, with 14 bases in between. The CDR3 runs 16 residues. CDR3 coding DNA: TGTGCCAGCAGCTTAACGAAGGCAGGATTGACCTACGAGCAGTACTTC. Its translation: CASSLTKAGLTYEQYF.

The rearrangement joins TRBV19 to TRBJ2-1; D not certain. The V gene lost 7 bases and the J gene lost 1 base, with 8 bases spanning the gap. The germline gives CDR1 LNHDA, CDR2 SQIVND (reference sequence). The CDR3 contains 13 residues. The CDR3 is CASTANSYNEQFF. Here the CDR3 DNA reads TGTGCCAGTACGGCGAATTCCTACAATGAGCAGTTCTTC.

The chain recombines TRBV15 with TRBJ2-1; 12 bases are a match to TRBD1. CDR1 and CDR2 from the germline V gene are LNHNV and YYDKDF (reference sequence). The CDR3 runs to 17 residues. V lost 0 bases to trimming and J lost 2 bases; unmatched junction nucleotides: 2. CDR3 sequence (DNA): TGTGCCACCAGCAGAGAGTGGGACAGGGGGCCCTACAATGAGCAGTTCTTC. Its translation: CATSREWDRGPYNEQFF.

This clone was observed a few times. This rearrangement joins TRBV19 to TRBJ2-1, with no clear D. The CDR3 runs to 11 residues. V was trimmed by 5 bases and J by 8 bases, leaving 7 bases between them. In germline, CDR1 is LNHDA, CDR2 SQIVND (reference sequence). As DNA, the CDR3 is TGTGCCAGTAGTTCCAGCGATGAGCAGTTCTTC. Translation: CASSSSDEQFF.

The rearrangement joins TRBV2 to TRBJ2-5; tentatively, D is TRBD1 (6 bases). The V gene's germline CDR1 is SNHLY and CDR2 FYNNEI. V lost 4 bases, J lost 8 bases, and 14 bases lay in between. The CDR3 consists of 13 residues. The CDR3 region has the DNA TGTGCCAGCAGTGGGGGGCAGGGAGACACCCAGTACTTC. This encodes CASSGGQGDTQYF.

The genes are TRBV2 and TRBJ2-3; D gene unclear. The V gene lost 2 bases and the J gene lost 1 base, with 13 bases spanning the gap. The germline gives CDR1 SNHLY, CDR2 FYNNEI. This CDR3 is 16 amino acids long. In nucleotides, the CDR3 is TGTGCCAGCAGTGAAACCCTGCCGTCCCGCACAGATACGCAGTATTTT. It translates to CASSETLPSRTDTQYF.